The clone carrying this TCR beta chain was observed a handful of times. What it binds is unknown. The source of the sample is a study of T cells in localized non-small cell lung cancer. Broader study findings: In the blood, greater T cell density corresponded to longer overall survival. Adjacent lung was found to contain a median about 60 of the top 100 tumor clones. Uninvolved adjacent lung had the highest recorded T cell clonality, with tumor below it. The tumor had only one region sequenced, so heterogeneity remains possible.

Repertoires were generated with immunoSEQ multiplex PCR, while TCRdb's copy carries only in-frame clones and drops some. The profile shows around 3,000 clones, 23% of them singletons. With V trimmed by 5 bases and J by 10 bases, 14 bases remained unmatched. The CDR3 sequence is 16 residues long. The clonotype comes from a woman aged 35 to 75 with stage I lung adenocarcinoma. Sequenced material: lung tumor tissue, taken before any cancer treatment. V gene TRBV6-7 combines with J gene TRBJ2-1, with 10 nucleotides matching TRBD2. TRBV6-7 is placed among ORFs of uncertain function. The CDR3 sequence: CASSRSGTSARGEQFF. CDR3 coding DNA: TGTGCCAGCAGTCGTTCCGGGACTAGCGCGAGGGGCGAGCAGTTCTTC.